What follows are 32 T cell receptor beta chains derived from one specimen sequenced in a study of T cells in localized non-small cell lung cancer. Profiling relied on immunoSEQ multiplex PCR, and the TCRdb table lists in-frame clones only, not all of them. The sample has nearly 25,000 clones, roughly nine tenths seen once. The source was peripheral blood, collected before any cancer treatment. These receptors all come from a man between 35 and 75 years old with stage III squamous cell lung carcinoma.

The rearrangement links TRBV6-1 to TRBJ1-2, with D hard to call. The length of the CDR3 is 13 residues. V lost 3 bases, J lost 2 bases, and 7 bases lay in between. CDR1 MNHNS and CDR2 SASEGT come from the germline V gene. This chain's CDR3 is CASSDSGNYGYTF. The CDR3 DNA is TGTGCCAGCAGTGACTCTGGGAACTATGGCTACACCTTC.

J is TRBJ2-1 and V is TRBV19; tentatively, D is TRBD1 or TRBD2 (5 bases each). CDR1 and CDR2 (germline): LNHDA, SQIVND (reference sequence). CDR3 length: 15 amino acids. With 7 bases removed from V and 0 bases from J, the gap between germline ends came to 13 bases. CDR3 amino acids: CASNPHGGSYNEQFF. CDR3 bases: TGTGCCAGTAATCCCCATGGGGGCTCCTACAATGAGCAGTTCTTC.

The chain couples TRBV18 to TRBJ1-2, with 7 bases aligning to TRBD1. This CDR3 comprises 14 residues. The V segment lost 4 bases and the J segment 5 bases; nucleotides outside the gene matches: 7. CDR1 is KGHSH, CDR2 LQKENI, per germline. This CDR3 reads CASSRGTAAYGYTF. In nucleotides, the CDR3 is TGTGCCAGCTCACGGGGGACAGCCGCTTATGGCTACACCTTC.

J is TRBJ2-1 and V is TRBV27; D may correspond to TRBD1 or TRBD2 (5 bases each). The CDR3 runs 14 residues. Germline V gives CDR1 MNHEY, CDR2 SMNVEV (reference sequence). The germline V and J ends were trimmed by 3 bases and 2 bases, with 8 bases remaining between them. The CDR3 nucleotides are TGTGCCAGCAGTTTCCGGGGACCCTACAATGAGCAGTTCTTC. It specifies CASSFRGPYNEQFF.

This sequence joins TRBV9 and TRBJ2-3; D is ambiguous. Trimming took off 0 bases at V and 0 bases at J, with 8 bases between the two ends. Per germline, CDR1 SGDLS and CDR2 YYNGEE. This CDR3 spans 15 amino acids. The chain's CDR3 is CASSVGVGSTDTQYF. For the CDR3, the DNA is TGTGCCAGCAGCGTAGGGGTGGGAAGCACAGATACGCAGTATTTT.

The rearrangement uses TRBV27 and TRBJ1-1; D possibly corresponds to TRBD1 (6 bases). Trimming pared 1 base from V and 6 bases from J, leaving 9 bases between. The CDR3 runs to 13 residues. Germline V gives CDR1 MNHEY, CDR2 SMNVEV (reference sequence). The CDR3 loop is CASSLYRGAEAFF. DNA of the CDR3: TGTGCCAGCAGTTTATATAGGGGGGCTGAAGCTTTCTTT.

The chain combines TRBV7-8 with TRBJ2-1; 13 bases agree with TRBD2. V was clipped by 3 bases and J by 8 bases; unmatched bases: 7. This CDR3 contains 16 residues. Germline-derived CDR1 and CDR2 are SGHVS and FQNEAQ. The CDR3 DNA reads as TGTGCCAGCAGCTTGCGGACTAGCGGGAGTAGAGATGAGCAGTTCTTC. It specifies CASSLRTSGSRDEQFF.

The V and J genes are TRBV7-2 and TRBJ2-1; 8 nucleotides match TRBD2. Per the germline V gene, CDR1 is SGHTA and CDR2 is FQGNSA. Trimming cost V 4 bases and J 4 bases; bases outside gene matches: 6. The length of the CDR3 is 15 residues. The CDR3 nucleotides are TGTGCCAGCAGCTCGCTAGCGGGCCGGTACAATGAGCAGTTCTTC. Protein: CASSSLAGRYNEQFF.

The CDR3: CASSWDGGETQYF. As DNA, the CDR3 is TGTGCCAGCAGTTGGGACGGAGGGGAGACCCAGTACTTC. This chain links TRBV6-6 with TRBJ2-5; TRBD2 is a possible D gene (6 bases). The CDR3 covers 13 residues. The ends were cut back, 4 bases at V and 5 bases at J, with 11 bases in the middle. Germline CDR1 MNHNY, CDR2 SVGAGI (reference sequence).

The CDR3 coding sequence is TGTGCCATCAGTGAGCAAGGGGGGACTGAAGCTTTCTTT. It encodes CAISEQGGTEAFF. This sequence joins TRBV10-3 and TRBJ1-1; TRBD1 might be the D (6 bases). V was cut by 2 bases and J by 5 bases, with 9 bases left in between. CDR1 is ENHRY, CDR2 SYGVKD, per germline. This CDR3 has 13 residues.

The chain links TRBV5-1 to TRBJ1-4; 7 bases are a match to TRBD1. J gave up 3 bases and V 3 bases, and 2 bases lay outside the gene matches. The CDR3 loop spans 14 amino acids. CDR1 and CDR2 (germline): SGHRS, YFSETQ. For the CDR3, the DNA is TGCGCCAGCAGCTCGGGACAGCCTAATGAAAAACTGTTTTTT. It is translated as CASSSGQPNEKLFF. Filled out from reference TRBV5-1 and TRBJ1-4, the complete variable domain reads KAGVTQTPRYLIKTRGQQVTLSCSPISGHRSVSWYQQTPGQGLQFLFEYFSETQRNKGNFPGRFSGRQFSNSRSEMNVSTLELGDSALYLCASSSGQPNEKLFFGSGTQLSVL.

The rearrangement uses TRBV7-2 and TRBJ1-6; possibly TRBD1 for D (5 bases). Germline loops: CDR1 SGHTA, CDR2 FQGNSA. Trimming took off 5 bases at V and 8 bases at J, with 13 bases between the two ends. The CDR3 sequence is 14 residues long. DNA for the CDR3: TGTGCCAGCAGCAAAAGGGGTTACGATTCACCCCTCCACTTT. This sequence encodes CASSKRGYDSPLHF.

This chain uses TRBV9 with TRBJ2-3, with D perhaps TRBD1 (6 bases). Germline V gene data show CDR1 as SGDLS and CDR2 as YYNGEE. Trimming removed 0 bases at V and 0 bases at J, with 8 bases between. This CDR3 is 15 amino acids long. The CDR3 region is CASSVVGASTDTQYF. In DNA, the CDR3 is TGTGCCAGCAGCGTAGTGGGGGCTAGCACAGATACGCAGTATTTT.

The V and J genes are TRBV5-4 and TRBJ2-7, with TRBD1 identical over 7 bases. V lost 1 base to trimming and J lost 3 bases; unmatched junction nucleotides: 1. Germline V gene sequence: CDR1 SGHNT, CDR2 YYREEE (reference sequence). CDR3 length equals 13 residues. In DNA, the CDR3 is TGTGCCAGCAGCTTGCGACAGGGCTACGAGCAGTACTTC. Encoded protein: CASSLRQGYEQYF.

This rearrangement joins TRBV27 to TRBJ1-2; 12 positions agree with TRBD1. From germline, CDR1 is MNHEY and CDR2 SMNVEV (reference sequence). With V trimmed by 8 bases and J by 3 bases, 7 bases remained unmatched. The CDR3 has 15 amino acids. The CDR3 loop reads CASARGQGADYGYTF. The CDR3 bases are TGTGCCAGCGCCCGGGGACAGGGGGCGGACTATGGCTACACCTTC.

The genes are TRBV7-3 and TRBJ2-5; no firm D call. CDR3 length: 14 amino acids. Trimming removed 0 bases from V and 1 base from J, with 6 bases in between. Germline CDR1 and CDR2: SGHTA and FQGTGA. The CDR3: CASSLTSAQETQYF. CDR3 DNA sequence: TGTGCCAGCAGCTTAACAAGTGCCCAAGAGACCCAGTACTTC.

The genes are TRBV5-1 and TRBJ1-1, with D uncertain. V gave up 5 bases and J gave up 3 bases, with 11 bases separating them. The CDR3 length is 13 residues. Germline values: CDR1 SGHRS, CDR2 YFSETQ. This chain's CDR3 is CASSGVIDTEAFF. The CDR3 DNA follows: TGCGCCAGCAGTGGGGTGATCGACACTGAAGCTTTCTTT.

The genes are TRBV5-1 and TRBJ2-5, with 9 nucleotides matching TRBD1. The J call could be wrong; TRBJ2-7 is a better fit for the DNA end. Germline V gene data show CDR1 as SGHRS and CDR2 as YFSETQ. The CDR3 has 15 amino acids. As DNA, the CDR3 is TGCGCCAGCAGCCCGACCGGACAGGGGAGGAACGAGCAGTACTTC. Protein sequence: CASSPTGQGRNEQYF.

The V and J genes are TRBV7-3 and TRBJ2-5; TRBD2 agrees at 9 bases. CDR1 is SGHTA, CDR2 FQGTGA, per germline. The CDR3 runs 14 residues. V gave up 1 base and J gave up 5 bases; unmatched junction bases: 2. For the CDR3, the DNA is TGTGCCAGCAGCTTAATAGCGGGGGCTGAGACCCAGTACTTC. Amino acids: CASSLIAGAETQYF.

V and J are TRBV10-3 and TRBJ1-5; D is ambiguous. This CDR3 has 14 amino acids. Trimming took off 0 bases at V and 4 bases at J, with 7 bases between the two ends. The V gene's germline CDR1 is ENHRY and CDR2 SYGVKD. The DNA of the CDR3 is TGTGCCATCAGTGAGTCGTCGGATAATCAGCCCCAGCATTTT. The encoded protein is CAISESSDNQPQHF.

The chain joins TRBV4-3 to TRBJ2-6; D is unresolved. Trimming took off 4 bases at V and 4 bases at J, with 5 bases between the two ends. The CDR3 is 13 amino acids. Germline V gives CDR1 LGHNA, CDR2 YSLEER. DNA for the CDR3: TGCGCCAGCAGCCTACCGGGGGCCAACGTCCTGACTTTC. Amino acid sequence: CASSLPGANVLTF.

The chain has TRBV5-5 and TRBJ1-2, with D uncertain. V was shortened by 2 bases and J by 3 bases, with 8 bases between the two germline ends. The CDR3 loop spans 13 amino acids. Germline V gene data show CDR1 as SGHKS and CDR2 as YYEKEE (reference sequence). CDR3 in DNA: TGTGCCAGCAGCTTTTTGGCTGACTATGGCTACACCTTC. The encoded protein is CASSFLADYGYTF.

This clone has a handful of counts. The V gene is TRBV18, the J gene TRBJ1-1; no clear D. The V and J ends lost 1 base and 1 base respectively, with 7 bases between them. Germline CDR1 and CDR2: KGHSH and LQKENI. This CDR3 region has 14 residues. The CDR3 nucleotides are TGTGCCAGCTCACCACGGACGGGGAACACTGAAGCTTTCTTT. It translates to CASSPRTGNTEAFF.

This chain connects TRBV4-2 to TRBJ2-5; 7 nucleotides align to TRBD1. Per the germline V gene, CDR1 is LGHNA and CDR2 is YNFKEQ. The CDR3 runs 13 residues. V shed 1 base and J 4 bases; nucleotides not matched to a gene: 0. The CDR3 DNA reads TGTGCCAGCAGCCAAGGACAGGGAGAGACCCAGTACTTC. Encoded protein: CASSQGQGETQYF.

The chain recombines TRBV4-2 with TRBJ2-5; maybe TRBD2 (5 bases). V gave up 0 bases and J gave up 3 bases, with 17 bases separating them. There are 17 residues in the CDR3. Germline V gene data show CDR1 as LGHNA and CDR2 as YNFKEQ. CDR3 in DNA: TGTGCCAGCAGCCAAGATGAGCCCGGACTCCAGGAAGAGACCCAGTACTTC. Its protein product is CASSQDEPGLQEETQYF.

The chain recombines TRBV11-2 with TRBJ1-3; 9 nucleotides align to TRBD1. This CDR3 has 18 residues. V was pared by 1 base and J by 8 bases, with 15 bases of the junction left unmatched. Per germline, CDR1 SGHAT and CDR2 FQNNGV. CDR3 coding DNA: TGTGCCAGCAGCTTAGTTTCATCCGGGACAGGGAAAAGAGACACCATATATTTT. Translated: CASSLVSSGTGKRDTIYF.

The J gene is TRBJ2-2, the V gene TRBV9; TRBD1 agrees at 8 bases. The CDR3 loop spans 15 amino acids. The germline V gene encodes CDR1 SGDLS and CDR2 YYNGEE. The V and J ends lost 2 bases and 4 bases, in that order; junction bases with no gene match: 4. The CDR3 is CASSVRGTGTGELFF. DNA of the CDR3: TGTGCCAGCAGCGTTAGAGGGACAGGCACCGGGGAGCTGTTTTTT.

J is TRBJ1-4 and V is TRBV9, with D maybe TRBD1 (6 bases). CDR3 length: 15 amino acids. Germline lookup yields CDR1 SGDLS and CDR2 YYNGEE. The germline V and J ends were trimmed by 7 bases and 4 bases, with 17 bases remaining between them. Here the CDR3 reads CASALVGGFNEKLFF. The CDR3 region has the DNA TGTGCCAGCGCGTTGGTCGGGGGCTTTAATGAAAAACTGTTTTTT. Based on the CDR3 plus reference TRBV9 and TRBJ1-4, the full variable domain is DSGVTQTPKHLITATGQRVTLRCSPRSGDLSVYWYQQSLDQGLQFLIQYYNGEERAKGNILERFSAQQFPDLHSELNLSSLELGDSALYFCASALVGGFNEKLFFGSGTQLSVL.

The chain joins TRBV7-8 to TRBJ2-7, with 12 bases identical to TRBD2. The CDR3 length is 15 residues. V dropped 1 base and J dropped 3; count of bases not matched to a gene: 1. Germline V CDR1 and CDR2: SGHVS, FQNEAQ. CDR3 nucleotides: TGTGCCAGCAGCTTAGGGACTAGCGGGGTCTACGAGCAGTACTTC. Residues: CASSLGTSGVYEQYF. The full variable domain, with the rest looked up from reference TRBV7-8 and TRBJ2-7, is GAGVSQSPRYKVAKRGQDVALRCDPISGHVSLFWYQQALGQGPEFLTYFQNEAQLDKSGLPSDRFFAERPEGSVSTLKIQRTQQEDSAVYLCASSLGTSGVYEQYFGPGTRLTVT.

V gene TRBV7-2 combines with J gene TRBJ1-5; tentatively, D is TRBD1 (5 bases). The CDR3 is 17 amino acids. Germline V gene lookup returns CDR1 SGHTA and CDR2 FQGNSA. V was trimmed by 5 bases and J by 3 bases, leaving 20 bases between them. The CDR3 loop reads CASSLYPQGGLNQPQHF. CDR3 nucleotide sequence: TGTGCCAGCAGCCTGTATCCCCAGGGAGGACTCAATCAGCCCCAGCATTTT.

This rearrangement joins TRBV5-4 to TRBJ2-2; D perhaps matches TRBD1 (6 bases). The V and J ends lost 4 bases and 6 bases respectively, with 10 bases between them. The CDR3 has 13 amino acids. Germline CDR1 is SGHNT and CDR2 is YYREEE (reference sequence). In DNA, the CDR3 is TGTGCCAGCAGCACTCAGGGGCCCGGGGAGCTGTTTTTT. Translation gives CASSTQGPGELFF. Based on the CDR3 plus reference TRBV5-4 and TRBJ2-2, the full variable domain is ETGVTQSPTHLIKTRGQQVTLRCSSQSGHNTVSWYQQALGQGPQFIFQYYREEENGRGNFPPRFSGLQFPNYSSELNVNALELDDSALYLCASSTQGPGELFFGEGSRLTVL.

This rearrangement joins TRBV7-9 to TRBJ2-3, with 10 positions matching TRBD1. Germline loops: CDR1 SEHNR, CDR2 FQNEAQ (reference sequence). CDR3 length: 17 amino acids. With 5 bases clipped from V and 3 bases from J, the junction kept 11 bases outside the gene matches. The CDR3 sequence: CASSPRGQGMGTDTQYF. DNA for the CDR3: TGTGCCAGCAGCCCCCGGGGACAGGGGATGGGGACAGATACGCAGTATTTT.